The 4 T cell receptor beta chains in this list originate from one sample, sequenced in a study of blood T cells in healthy people across ages. With a J-beta primer mix and a sample-barcoded 5' primer, a second PCR ran 7 to 11 cycles. TCRdb ran MiXCR on the 5' RACE reads and lists one entry per CDR3 protein. The table includes fewer than 700,000 distinct CDR3 sequences, roughly 48% detected once. The sample was blood. The receptors derive from an elderly man in good health.

The chain links TRBV6-2 or TRBV6-3 to TRBJ1-2; TRBD1 matches 10 bases. V dropped 7 bases and J dropped 5; count of bases not matched to a gene: 10. This CDR3 has 15 amino acids. Germline V gene sequence: CDR1 MNHEY, CDR2 SVGEGT. CDR3 protein: CASTLSGQGYYGYTF. The DNA of the CDR3 is TGTGCCAGCACTTTGTCGGGACAGGGGTATTATGGCTACACCTTC.

The J gene is TRBJ1-5, the V gene TRBV20-1, with no clear D. Germline V gene sequence: CDR1 DFQATT, CDR2 SNEGSKA (reference sequence). Trimming removed 2 bases at V and 1 base at J, with 15 bases between. CDR3 length: 16 amino acids. The CDR3 spells CSARRGRLSSNQPQHF. CDR3 nucleotides: TGCAGTGCTAGAAGAGGGAGGCTTAGCAGCAATCAGCCCCAGCATTTT.

This clonotype was observed a few times. The chain recombines TRBV4-1 with TRBJ2-7; 13 bases fit TRBD2. Germline assignment: CDR1 MGHRA and CDR2 YSYEKL. The CDR3 is 17 amino acids. The ends lost 1 base at V and 4 bases at J; junction bases unmatched: 7. The CDR3 coding sequence is TGCGCCAGCAGCCAAGGGACTAGCGGGAGAGGGGGTTACGAGCAGTACTTC. It encodes CASSQGTSGRGGYEQYF.

This clonotype was detected a few times. The chain uses TRBV20-1 and TRBJ2-7; 9 bases fit TRBD2. The V gene's germline CDR1 is DFQATT and CDR2 SNEGSKA (reference sequence). CDR3 length equals 12 residues. The ends lost 7 bases at V and 6 bases at J; junction bases unmatched: 7. As DNA, the CDR3 is TGCAGTGTCGCCGGGACTAGCTCCGAGCAGTACTTC. Translating it yields CSVAGTSSEQYF.